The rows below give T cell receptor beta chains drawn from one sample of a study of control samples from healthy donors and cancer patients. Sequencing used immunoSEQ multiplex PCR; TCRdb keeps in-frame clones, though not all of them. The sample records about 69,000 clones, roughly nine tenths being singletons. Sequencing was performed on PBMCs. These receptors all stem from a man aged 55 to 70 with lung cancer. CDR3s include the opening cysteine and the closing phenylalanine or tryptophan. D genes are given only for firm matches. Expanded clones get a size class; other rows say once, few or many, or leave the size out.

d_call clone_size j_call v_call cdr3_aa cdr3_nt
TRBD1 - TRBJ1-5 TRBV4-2 CASSPTGGVHSNQPQHF TGTGCCAGCAGCCCGACAGGGGGCGTTCATAGCAATCAGCCCCAGCATTTT
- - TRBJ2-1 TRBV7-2 CASSLARGNNEQFF TGTGCCAGCAGCTTGGCGAGAGGGAACAATGAGCAGTTCTTC
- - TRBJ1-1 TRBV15 CATSRDVVGGTEAFF TGTGCCACCAGCAGAGATGTCGTGGGGGGCACTGAAGCTTTCTTT
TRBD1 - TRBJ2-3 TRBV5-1 CASSDGQGRDTQYF TGCGCCAGCAGCGACGGACAGGGAAGAGATACGCAGTATTTT
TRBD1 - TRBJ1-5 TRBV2 CASSVDRVSGQPQHF TGTGCCAGCAGCGTCGACAGGGTATCAGGTCAGCCCCAGCATTTT
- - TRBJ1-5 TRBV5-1 CASSLAEGGGNQPQHF TGCGCCAGCAGCTTGGCAGAAGGAGGGGGCAATCAGCCCCAGCATTTT
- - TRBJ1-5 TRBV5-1 CASSWGTDQPQHF TGCGCCAGCAGCTGGGGGACGGATCAGCCCCAGCATTTT
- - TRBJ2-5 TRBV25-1 CASSPNVGVETQYF TGTGCCAGCAGTCCGAATGTGGGGGTAGAGACCCAGTACTTC
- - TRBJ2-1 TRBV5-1 CASSSRGPWNEQFF TGCGCCAGCAGCTCTCGGGGTCCCTGGAATGAGCAGTTCTTC
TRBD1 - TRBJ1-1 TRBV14 CASSQATGSGTEAFF TGTGCCAGCAGCCAGGCGACAGGGTCGGGCACTGAAGCTTTCTTT
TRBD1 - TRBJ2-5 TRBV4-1 CASSQEDRVQETQYF TGCGCCAGCAGCCAAGAGGACAGGGTCCAAGAGACCCAGTACTTC
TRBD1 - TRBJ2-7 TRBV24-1 CATSDWKQGRPYEQYF TGTGCCACCAGTGATTGGAAACAGGGGCGCCCCTACGAGCAGTACTTC
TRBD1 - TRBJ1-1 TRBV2 CASSGDRGLAGAFF TGTGCCAGCAGTGGGGACAGGGGGCTGGCGGGAGCTTTCTTT
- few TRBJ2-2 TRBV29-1 CSVEASIATGELFF TGCAGCGTTGAAGCCTCGATCGCTACCGGGGAGCTGTTTTTT
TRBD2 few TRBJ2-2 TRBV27 CARSSEPRGGRTGELFF TGTGCCCGCAGTTCAGAACCGCGGGGGGGCCGGACCGGGGAGCTGTTTTTT
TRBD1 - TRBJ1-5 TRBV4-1 CASSQGQGSNQPQHF TGCGCCAGCAGCCAAGGACAGGGGTCTAATCAGCCCCAGCATTTT
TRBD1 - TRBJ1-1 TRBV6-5 CASRTGVGTEAFF TGTGCCAGCAGGACAGGGGTTGGAACTGAAGCTTTCTTT
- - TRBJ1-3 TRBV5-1 CASSLEFSASGNTIYF TGCGCCAGCAGCTTGGAATTCAGCGCCTCTGGAAACACCATATATTTT
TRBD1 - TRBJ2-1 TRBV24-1 CATSDAPTGSDNEQFF TGTGCCACCAGTGATGCCCCGACAGGGAGCGATAATGAGCAGTTCTTC
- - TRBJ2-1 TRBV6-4 CASSQGKRRSAEQFF TGTGCCAGCAGTCAGGGGAAGAGGAGGTCAGCTGAGCAGTTCTTC
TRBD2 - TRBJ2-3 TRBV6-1 CASSEPGLATDTQYF TGTGCCAGCAGTGAACCCGGACTAGCCACAGATACGCAGTATTTT